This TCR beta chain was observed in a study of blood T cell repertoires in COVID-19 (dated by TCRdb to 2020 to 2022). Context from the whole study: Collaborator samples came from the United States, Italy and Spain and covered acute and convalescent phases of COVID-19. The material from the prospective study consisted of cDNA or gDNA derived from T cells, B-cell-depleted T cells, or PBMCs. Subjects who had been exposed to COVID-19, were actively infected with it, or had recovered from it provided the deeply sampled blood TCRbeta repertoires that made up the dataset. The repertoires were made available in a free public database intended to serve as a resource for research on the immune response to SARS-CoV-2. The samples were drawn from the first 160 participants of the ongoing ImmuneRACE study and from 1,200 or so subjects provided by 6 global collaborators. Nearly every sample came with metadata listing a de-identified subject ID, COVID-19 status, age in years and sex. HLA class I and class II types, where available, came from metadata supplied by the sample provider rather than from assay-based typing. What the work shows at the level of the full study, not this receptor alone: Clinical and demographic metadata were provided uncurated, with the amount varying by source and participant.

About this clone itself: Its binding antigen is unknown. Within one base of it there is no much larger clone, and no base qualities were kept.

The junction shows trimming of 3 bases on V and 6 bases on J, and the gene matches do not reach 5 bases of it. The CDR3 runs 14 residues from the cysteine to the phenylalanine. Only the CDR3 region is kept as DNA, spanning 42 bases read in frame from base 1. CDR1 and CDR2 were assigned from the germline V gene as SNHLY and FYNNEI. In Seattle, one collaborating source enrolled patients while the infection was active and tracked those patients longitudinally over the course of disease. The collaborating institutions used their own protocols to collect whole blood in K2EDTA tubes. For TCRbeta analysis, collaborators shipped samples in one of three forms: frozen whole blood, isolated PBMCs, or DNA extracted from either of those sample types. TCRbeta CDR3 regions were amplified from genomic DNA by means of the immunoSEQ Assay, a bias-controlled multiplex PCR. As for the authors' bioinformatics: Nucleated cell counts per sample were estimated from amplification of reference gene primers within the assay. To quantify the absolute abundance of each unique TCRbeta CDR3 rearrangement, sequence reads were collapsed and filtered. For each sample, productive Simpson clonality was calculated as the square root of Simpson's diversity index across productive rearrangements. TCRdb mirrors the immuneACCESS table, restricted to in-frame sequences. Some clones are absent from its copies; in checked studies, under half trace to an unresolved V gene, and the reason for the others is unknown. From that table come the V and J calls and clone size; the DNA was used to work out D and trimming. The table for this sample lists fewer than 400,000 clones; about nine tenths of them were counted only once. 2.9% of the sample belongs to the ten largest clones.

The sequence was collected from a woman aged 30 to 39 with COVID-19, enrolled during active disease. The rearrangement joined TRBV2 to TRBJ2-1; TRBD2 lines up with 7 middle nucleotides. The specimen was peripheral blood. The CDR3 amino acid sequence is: CASSEVAGVNEQFF. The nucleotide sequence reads TGTGCCAGCAGTGAGGTTGCGGGAGTCAATGAGCAGTTCTTC.